This TCR beta chain is drawn from a study of T cell repertoires in cytomegalovirus infection. Turning to the study itself: In the study, CMV epitopes included recently identified HLA-C-restricted and well-studied HLA-B-restricted ones. Based on public TCR beta signatures, there were indications of CMV infection and of a matching HLA type. Study-wide results and caveats: Ex vivo responses were dominated by HLA-C-restricted CMV-specific TCR beta clonotypes.

This clonotype was detected once. Its antigen remains unknown. V was pared by 4 bases and J by 3 bases, with 10 bases between. Germline CDR1 is MNHEY and CDR2 is SMNVEV (reference sequence). This CDR3 has 13 residues. MiXCR was run by TCRdb on the reads, yielding one entry per CDR3 protein. This table holds some 200,000 distinct CDR3 sequences, 38% found once. Sequencing used CD8+ T cells from cultured PBMCs, obtained from culture after CMV antigen stimulation. This clonotype originated in a human donor in good health (CMV status not recorded). Some clones in this sample may be carry-over from other donors' samples. The V call is TRBV27, the J call TRBJ2-7, with a tentative D call TRBD2 (5 bases). The CDR3 sequence is CASSSGRFYEQYF. The CDR3 DNA reads TGTGCCAGCAGTTCGGGGAGATTCTACGAGCAGTACTTC.